The source of this T cell receptor (beta chain) is a study of Ad26.COV2.S vaccination and SARS-CoV-2 variants. Study-wide results and limits: Possible underestimation of total T cell responses by the TCR breadth and depth analyses was noted.

Treatment reported: 15 to 20 received Ad26.COV2.S at low or high dose, single or two shots; roughly five received placebo; per-sample allocation not given. Samples analyzed were those drawn on day 63 after the first vaccine or placebo injection. Measured with immunoSEQ multiplex PCR; TCRdb has only the in-frame clones, and not every one. The table has about 350,000 clones, roughly nine tenths seen once. The CDR3 has 11 amino acids. The ends were cut back, 6 bases at V and 9 bases at J, with 11 bases in the middle. Germline CDR1 reads MNHNS; CDR2 reads SASEGT. As for this clone: The antigen remains undetermined.

The source is a person aged 18-60 years who received the Ad26.COV2.S COVID-19 vaccine or a placebo. Sequenced material: peripheral blood, taken in a trial of Ad26.COV2.S vaccine versus placebo. This chain links TRBV6-1 with TRBJ1-2; D is ambiguous. The CDR3 sequence is CASSPRLSYTF. The CDR3 DNA is TGTGCCAGCAGCCCCCGACTGAGCTACACCTTC.